This T cell receptor (beta chain) was recovered during a study of T-cell reconstitution after alpha-beta-depleted transplantation in children (dated by TCRdb to about 2016). At the level of the whole study: T-cell immune reconstitution after TCRalphabeta/CD19-depleted allogeneic hematopoietic cell transplantation in children was quantitatively tracked in the study by means of TCR repertoire profiling.

What the treatment or condition label conveys for this sample: allogeneic hematopoietic cell transplantation with graft depleted of TCRalphabeta T cells and CD19 B cells. The children who served as transplant recipients had been given grafts of TCRalphabeta/CD19-depleted allogeneic hematopoietic cells. What the work shows at the level of the full study, not this receptor alone: The apparently early alphabetaT-cell count recovery about two months after transplant was reportedly dependent on only several hundred rapidly expanded clones derived from non-depleted graft cells. Hyperexpanded clone frequencies declined over subsequent months; after one year, T-cell counts and TCRbeta diversity were mostly attributed to newly produced T cells. In some patients, the high TCRbeta diversity seen at day 60 was put down to recipient T cells and intrathymic progenitors that had survived conditioning.

Comment on this clonotype: No antigen is known for it. No quality values exist for individual bases; no much larger clone is one base distant.

The protocol used for the library was PCR. The sequencing machine was an Illumina HiSeq 2500. Molecular barcoding was employed in the preparation of TCR libraries, with unique molecular identifiers being used to normalize TCRbeta repertoire quantification. TCRdb trimmed public reads at Q25 via fastp, called clones via MiXCR and kept in-frame beta chains. Records with the same CDR3 protein are collapsed into one entry carrying the most frequent genes and DNA. This sample is represented by about 600,000 distinct CDR3 sequences; roughly 13% of them were singletons. About 2.2% of the sample is held by the ten biggest clonotypes. V lost 3 bases and J lost 1 base; the stretch between them is 16 bases long. The CDR3, from cysteine to phenylalanine, totals 16 residues. Only CDR3 DNA is held: 48 bases, read in frame from base 1. CDR1 and CDR2, per the germline V gene, are MNHEY and SVGEGT.

The sample here was PBMCs, mostly from graft donor cells, taken 360 days after TCRalphabeta/CD19-depleted stem cell transplant. Rearrangement joined TRBV6-2 or TRBV6-3 to TRBJ2-7; the D gene could be TRBD1 or TRBD2, each one agreeing over 5 bases. The TCR originated in a male patient between 5 and 17 years old who had a stem cell transplant for acute myeloid leukemia, so the T cells may come from the graft donor. The CDR3 in this case is CASSYDRARGSYEQYF. The nucleotide sequence reads as follows: TGTGCCAGCAGTTATGACCGGGCGAGGGGATCCTACGAGCAGTACTTC.